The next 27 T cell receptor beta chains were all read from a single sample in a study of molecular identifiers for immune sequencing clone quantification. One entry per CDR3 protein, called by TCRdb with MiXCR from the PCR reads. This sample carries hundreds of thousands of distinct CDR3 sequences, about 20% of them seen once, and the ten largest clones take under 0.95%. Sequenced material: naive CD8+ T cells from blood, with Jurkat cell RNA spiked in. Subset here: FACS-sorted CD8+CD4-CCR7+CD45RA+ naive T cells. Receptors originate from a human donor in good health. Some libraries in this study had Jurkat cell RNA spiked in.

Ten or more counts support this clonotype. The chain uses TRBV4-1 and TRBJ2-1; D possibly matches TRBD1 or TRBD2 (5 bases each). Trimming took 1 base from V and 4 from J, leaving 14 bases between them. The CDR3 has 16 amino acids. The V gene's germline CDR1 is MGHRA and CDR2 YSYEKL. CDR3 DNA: TGCGCCAGCAGCCAAGCGGTTTACGGGGCTTACAATGAGCAGTTCTTC. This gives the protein CASSQAVYGAYNEQFF.

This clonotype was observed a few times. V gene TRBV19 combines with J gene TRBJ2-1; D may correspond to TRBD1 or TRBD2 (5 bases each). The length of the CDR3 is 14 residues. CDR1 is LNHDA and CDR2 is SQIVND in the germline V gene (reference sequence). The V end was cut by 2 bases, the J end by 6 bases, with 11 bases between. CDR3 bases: TGTGCCAGTAGTATATGGGGGAGCTCCAATGAGCAGTTCTTC. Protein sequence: CASSIWGSSNEQFF.

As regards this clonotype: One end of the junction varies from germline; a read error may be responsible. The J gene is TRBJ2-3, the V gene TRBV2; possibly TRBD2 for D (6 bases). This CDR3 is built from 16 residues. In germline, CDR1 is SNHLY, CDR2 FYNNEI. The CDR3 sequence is CASSEFASASADTQYF. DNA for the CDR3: TGTGCCAGCAGTGAATTTGCTAGCGCTAGCGCAGATACGCAGTATTTC.

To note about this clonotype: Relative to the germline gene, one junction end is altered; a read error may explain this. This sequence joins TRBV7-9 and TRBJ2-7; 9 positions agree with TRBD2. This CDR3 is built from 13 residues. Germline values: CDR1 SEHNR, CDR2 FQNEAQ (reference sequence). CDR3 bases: TGTGCCGGCAGCTCGGGACTAGCAAACGAGCAGTACTTC. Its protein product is CAGSSGLANEQYF. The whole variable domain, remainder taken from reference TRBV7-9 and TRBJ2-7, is DTGVSQNPRHKITKRGQNVTFRCDPISEHNRLYWYRQTLGQGPEFLTYFQNEAQLEKSRLLSDRFSAERPKGSFSTLEIQRTEQGDSAMYLCAGSSGLANEQYFGPGTRLTVT.

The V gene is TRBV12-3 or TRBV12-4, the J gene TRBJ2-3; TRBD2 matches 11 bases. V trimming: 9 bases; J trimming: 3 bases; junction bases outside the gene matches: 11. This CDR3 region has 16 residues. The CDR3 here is CASLGPSGRTTDTQYF. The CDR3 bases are TGTGCCAGTCTAGGCCCTAGCGGGAGGACAACAGATACGCAGTATTTT.

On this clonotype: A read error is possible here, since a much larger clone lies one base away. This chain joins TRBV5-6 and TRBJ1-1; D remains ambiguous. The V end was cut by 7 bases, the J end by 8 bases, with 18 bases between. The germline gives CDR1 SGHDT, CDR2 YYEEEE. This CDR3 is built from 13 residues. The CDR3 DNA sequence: TGTGCCAGCGGCATGGACGGTGATATCGAAGCTTTCTTT. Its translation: CASGMDGDIEAFF.

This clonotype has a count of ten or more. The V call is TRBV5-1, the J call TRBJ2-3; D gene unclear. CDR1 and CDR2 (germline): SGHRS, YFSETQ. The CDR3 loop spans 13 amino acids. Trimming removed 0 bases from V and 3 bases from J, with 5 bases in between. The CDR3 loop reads CASSLEMTDTQYF. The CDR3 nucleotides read TGCGCCAGCAGCTTGGAGATGACAGATACGCAGTATTTT.

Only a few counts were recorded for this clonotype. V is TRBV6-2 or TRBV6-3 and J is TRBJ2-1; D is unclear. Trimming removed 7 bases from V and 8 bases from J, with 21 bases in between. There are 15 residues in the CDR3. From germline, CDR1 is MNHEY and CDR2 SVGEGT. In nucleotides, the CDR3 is TGTGCCAGCACCACTCTCCCCGGTCCAGGTGATGAGCAGTTCTTC. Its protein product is CASTTLPGPGDEQFF.

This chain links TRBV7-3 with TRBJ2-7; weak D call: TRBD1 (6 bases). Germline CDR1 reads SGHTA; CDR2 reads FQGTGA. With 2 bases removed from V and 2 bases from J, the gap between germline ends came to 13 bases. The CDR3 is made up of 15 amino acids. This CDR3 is CASSLGPGDPYEQYF. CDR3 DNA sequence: TGTGCCAGCAGCTTAGGGCCAGGGGACCCCTACGAGCAGTACTTC.

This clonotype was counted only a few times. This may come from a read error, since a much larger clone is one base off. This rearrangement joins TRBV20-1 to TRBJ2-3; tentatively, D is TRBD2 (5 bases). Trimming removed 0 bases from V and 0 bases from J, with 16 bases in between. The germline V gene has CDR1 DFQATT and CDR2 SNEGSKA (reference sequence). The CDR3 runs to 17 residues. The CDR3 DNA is TGCAGTGCTAGAGACATCAGCAGGAGGCCTAGCACAGATACGCAGTATTTT. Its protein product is CSARDISRRPSTDTQYF.

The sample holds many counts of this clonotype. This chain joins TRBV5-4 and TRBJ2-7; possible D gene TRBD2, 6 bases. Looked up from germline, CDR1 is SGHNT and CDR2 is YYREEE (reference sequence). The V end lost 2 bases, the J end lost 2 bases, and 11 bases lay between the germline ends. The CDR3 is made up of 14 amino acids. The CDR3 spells CASSFRDSPYEQYF. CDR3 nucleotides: TGTGCCAGCAGCTTTCGGGACTCTCCCTACGAGCAGTACTTC. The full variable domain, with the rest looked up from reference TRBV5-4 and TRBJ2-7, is ETGVTQSPTHLIKTRGQQVTLRCSSQSGHNTVSWYQQALGQGPQFIFQYYREEENGRGNFPPRFSGLQFPNYSSELNVNALELDDSALYLCASSFRDSPYEQYFGPGTRLTVT.

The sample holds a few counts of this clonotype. The CDR3 bases are TGTGCCAGTAGTGCAGGACCGGGACAGGGGGACACCGGGGAGCTGTTTTTT. Its translation: CASSAGPGQGDTGELFF. The rearrangement uses TRBV19 and TRBJ2-2, with 11 bases matching TRBD1. CDR3 length equals 17 residues. The V segment lost 5 bases and the J segment 3 bases; nucleotides outside the gene matches: 8. Germline V gene lookup returns CDR1 LNHDA and CDR2 SQIVND (reference sequence).

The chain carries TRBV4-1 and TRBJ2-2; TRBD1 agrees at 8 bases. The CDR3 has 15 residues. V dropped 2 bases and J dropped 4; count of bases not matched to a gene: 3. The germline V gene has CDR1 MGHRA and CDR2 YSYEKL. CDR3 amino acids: CASSQRQGRTGELFF. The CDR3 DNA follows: TGCGCCAGCAGCCAACGACAGGGGCGCACCGGGGAGCTGTTTTTT.

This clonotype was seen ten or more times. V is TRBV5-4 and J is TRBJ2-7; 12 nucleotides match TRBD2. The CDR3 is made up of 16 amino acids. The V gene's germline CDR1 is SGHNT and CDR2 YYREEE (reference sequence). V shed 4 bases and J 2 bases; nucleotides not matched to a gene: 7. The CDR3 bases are TGTGCCAGCAGCCGGACTAGCGGGACACCACCCTACGAGCAGTACTTC. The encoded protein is CASSRTSGTPPYEQYF.

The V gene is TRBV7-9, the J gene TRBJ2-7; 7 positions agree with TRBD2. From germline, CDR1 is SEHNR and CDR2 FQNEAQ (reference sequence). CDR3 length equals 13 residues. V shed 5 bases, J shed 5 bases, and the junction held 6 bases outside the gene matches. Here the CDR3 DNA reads TGTGCCAGCAGCGAGACTAGCCCCCACGAGCAGTACTTC. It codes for CASSETSPHEQYF.

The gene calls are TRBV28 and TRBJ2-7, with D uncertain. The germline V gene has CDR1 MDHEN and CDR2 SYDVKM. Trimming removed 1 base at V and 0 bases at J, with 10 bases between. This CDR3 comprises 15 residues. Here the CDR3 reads CASSLSIRSSYEQYF. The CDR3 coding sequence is TGTGCCAGCAGTTTATCCATAAGGAGCTCCTACGAGCAGTACTTC.

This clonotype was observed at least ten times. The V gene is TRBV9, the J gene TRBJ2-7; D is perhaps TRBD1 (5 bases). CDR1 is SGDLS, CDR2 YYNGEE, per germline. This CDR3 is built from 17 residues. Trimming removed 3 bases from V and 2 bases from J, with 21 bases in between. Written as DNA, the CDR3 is TGTGCCAGCAGCGAGGCCCCGGGCGAGACAGCGCCCTACGAGCAGTACTTC. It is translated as CASSEAPGETAPYEQYF.

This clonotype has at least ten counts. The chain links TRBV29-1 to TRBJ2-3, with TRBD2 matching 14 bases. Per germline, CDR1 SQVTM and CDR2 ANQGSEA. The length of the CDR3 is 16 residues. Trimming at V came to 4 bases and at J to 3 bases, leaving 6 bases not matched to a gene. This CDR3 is CSVVPWTSGGTDTQYF. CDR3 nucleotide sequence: TGCAGCGTTGTACCTTGGACTAGCGGGGGGACAGATACGCAGTATTTT.

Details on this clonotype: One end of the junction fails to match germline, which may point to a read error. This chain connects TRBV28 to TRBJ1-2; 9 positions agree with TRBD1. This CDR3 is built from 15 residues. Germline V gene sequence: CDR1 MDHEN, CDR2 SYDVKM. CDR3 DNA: TGTGCCAGCAGTTCACAGGGGGCGCGTTACTATGGCTACGCCTTC. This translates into CASSSQGARYYGYAF.

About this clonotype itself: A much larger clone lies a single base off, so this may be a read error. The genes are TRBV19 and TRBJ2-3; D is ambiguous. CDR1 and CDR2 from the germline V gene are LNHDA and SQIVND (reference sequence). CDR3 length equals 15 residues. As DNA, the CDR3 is TGTGCCAGTAGTATAGAACGCTACCCCACAGATACGAAGTATTTT. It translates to CASSIERYPTDTKYF.

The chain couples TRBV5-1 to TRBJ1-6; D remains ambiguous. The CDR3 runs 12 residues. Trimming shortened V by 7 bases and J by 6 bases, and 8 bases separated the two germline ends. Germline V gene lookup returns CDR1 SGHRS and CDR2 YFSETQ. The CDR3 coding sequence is TGCGCCAGCTGCCTGGTTAATTCACCCCTCCACTTT. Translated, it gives CASCLVNSPLHF.

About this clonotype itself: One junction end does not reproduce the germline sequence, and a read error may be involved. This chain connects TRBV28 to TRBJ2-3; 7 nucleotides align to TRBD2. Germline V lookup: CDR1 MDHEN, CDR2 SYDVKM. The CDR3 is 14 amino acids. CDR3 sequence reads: CASSQSGNTGTQYF. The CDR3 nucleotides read TGTGCCAGCAGTCAAAGCGGGAACACAGGTACGCAGTATTTT.

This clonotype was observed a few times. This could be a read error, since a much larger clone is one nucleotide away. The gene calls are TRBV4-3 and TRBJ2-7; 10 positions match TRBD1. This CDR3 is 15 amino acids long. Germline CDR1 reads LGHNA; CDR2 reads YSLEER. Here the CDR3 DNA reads TGCGCCAGCAGCCACGGCAGGACAGGGGGATACGAGCAGCACTTC. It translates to CASSHGRTGGYEQHF.

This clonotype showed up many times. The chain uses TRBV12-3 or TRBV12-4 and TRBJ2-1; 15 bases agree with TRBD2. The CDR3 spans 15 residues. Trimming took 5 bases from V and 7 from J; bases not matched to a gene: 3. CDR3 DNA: TGTGCCAGCAGTCCTGGGACTAGCGGGAGGAATGAGCAGTTCTTC. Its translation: CASSPGTSGRNEQFF.

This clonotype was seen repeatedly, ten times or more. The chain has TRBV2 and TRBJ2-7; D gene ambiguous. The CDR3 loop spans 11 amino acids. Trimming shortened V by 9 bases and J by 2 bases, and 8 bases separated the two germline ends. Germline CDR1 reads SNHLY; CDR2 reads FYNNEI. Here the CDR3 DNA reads TGTGCCAGGGGCACCGCCTACGAGCAGTACTTC. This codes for CARGTAYEQYF. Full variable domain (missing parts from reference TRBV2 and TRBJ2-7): EPEVTQTPSHQVTQMGQEVILRCVPISNHLYFYWYRQILGQKVEFLVSFYNNEISEKSEIFDDQFSVERPDGSNFTLKIRSTKLEDSAMYFCARGTAYEQYFGPGTRLTVT.

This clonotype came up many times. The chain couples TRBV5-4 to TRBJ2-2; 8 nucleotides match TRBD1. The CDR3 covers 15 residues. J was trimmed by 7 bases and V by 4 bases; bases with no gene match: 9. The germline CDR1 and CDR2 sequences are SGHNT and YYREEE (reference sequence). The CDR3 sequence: CASSTGQELGGELFF. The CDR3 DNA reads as TGTGCCAGCAGCACGGGACAGGAGCTGGGCGGGGAGCTGTTTTTT. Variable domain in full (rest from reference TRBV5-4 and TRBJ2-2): ETGVTQSPTHLIKTRGQQVTLRCSSQSGHNTVSWYQQALGQGPQFIFQYYREEENGRGNFPPRFSGLQFPNYSSELNVNALELDDSALYLCASSTGQELGGELFFGEGSRLTVL.

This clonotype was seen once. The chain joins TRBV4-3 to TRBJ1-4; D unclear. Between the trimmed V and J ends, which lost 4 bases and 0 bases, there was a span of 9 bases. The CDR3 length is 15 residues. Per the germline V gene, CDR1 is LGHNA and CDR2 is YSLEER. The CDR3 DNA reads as TGCGCCAGCAGCCCAGCACCCTCAACTAATGAAAAACTGTTTTTT. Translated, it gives CASSPAPSTNEKLFF.